The rows below give T cell receptor beta chains drawn from one sample of a study of T-cell memory formation after mild COVID-19. TCRdb redid the calling of the 5' RACE reads with MiXCR, one entry per CDR3 protein. The sample has hundreds of thousands of distinct CDR3 sequences, approximately 15% seen once. The specimen sequenced was PBMCs or a T cell subset sorted from them (not recorded which). Receptors were obtained from an adult woman who had mild COVID-19 (a few samples of this study predate the infection). Cell type and time point are not known. CDR3s include the opening cysteine and the closing phenylalanine or tryptophan. A D gene is named only where the DNA matches it firmly. Size is stated for part of the rows, as once, few or many counts, or as a class when the clone is expanded.

V: TRBV29-1; J: TRBJ1-2; size: .; D: TRBD1; CDR3: CSVEDKGRLDRGFVYTF; DNA: TGCAGCGTTGAAGATAAAGGGAGGCTGGACAGGGGTTTTGTCTACACCTTC
V: TRBV20-1; J: TRBJ2-7; size: few; D: TRBD2; CDR3: CSAAGTSGGDYEQYF; DNA: TGCAGTGCCGCTGGGACTAGCGGGGGGGACTACGAGCAGTACTTC
V: TRBV7-2; J: TRBJ1-5; size: few; D: .; CDR3: CASSSEVSNQPQHF; DNA: TGTGCCAGCAGCTCGGAAGTAAGCAATCAGCCCCAGCATTTT
V: TRBV25-1; J: TRBJ1-1; size: .; D: TRBD1; CDR3: CASAPGTARPFF; DNA: TGTGCCAGCGCGCCGGGGACAGCCCGACCTTTCTTT
V: TRBV5-1; J: TRBJ2-5; size: few; D: TRBD1; CDR3: CASSSGQGAGETQYF; DNA: TGTGCCAGCAGCTCGGGACAGGGCGCGGGGGAGACCCAGTACTTC
V: TRBV4-2; J: TRBJ2-2; size: few; D: .; CDR3: CASSQSPTGELFF; DNA: TGTGCCAGCAGCCAATCTCCCACCGGGGAGCTGTTTTTT
V: TRBV27; J: TRBJ2-2; size: few; D: .; CDR3: CASSLSLWSSTGELFF; DNA: TGTGCCAGCAGTTTAAGTCTATGGAGCTCCACCGGGGAGCTGTTTTTT
V: TRBV6-5; J: TRBJ2-1; size: .; D: TRBD2; CDR3: CASRSSGISYNEQFF; DNA: TGTGCCAGCAGGTCTAGCGGGATTTCGTACAATGAGCAGTTCTTC
V: TRBV24-1; J: TRBJ2-7; size: few; D: .; CDR3: CATSDTRGSSYEQYF; DNA: TGTGCCACCAGTGATACCCGGGGCAGTTCCTACGAGCAGTACTTC
V: TRBV7-2; J: TRBJ2-5; size: few; D: .; CDR3: CASSPYAETQYF; DNA: TGTGCCAGCAGCCCCTACGCAGAGACCCAGTACTTC
V: TRBV6-5; J: TRBJ1-4; size: .; D: TRBD1; CDR3: CASSYQTGGEKLFF; DNA: TGTGCCAGCAGTTACCAGACAGGGGGTGAAAAACTGTTTTTT
V: TRBV4-2; J: TRBJ2-5; size: few; D: .; CDR3: CASSQDAGFGEETQYF; DNA: TGTGCCAGCAGCCAAGACGCGGGGTTTGGGGAAGAGACCCAGTACTTC
V: TRBV5-1; J: TRBJ2-5; size: .; D: .; CDR3: CASSLGISQETQYF; DNA: TGCGCCAGCAGCTTGGGGATTTCCCAAGAGACCCAGTACTTC
V: TRBV3-1; J: TRBJ2-2; size: few; D: TRBD1; CDR3: CASSRRETGSGELFF; DNA: TGTGCCAGCAGCCGAAGGGAGACAGGGTCCGGGGAGCTGTTTTTT
V: TRBV27; J: TRBJ1-1; size: .; D: .; CDR3: CASINAGGRNTEAFF; DNA: TGTGCCAGCATCAATGCCGGGGGGCGAAACACTGAAGCTTTCTTT
V: TRBV3-1; J: TRBJ2-3; size: .; D: TRBD2; CDR3: CASSPADPRGEHTQYF; DNA: TGTGCCAGCAGCCCGGCGGATCCGCGGGGGGAGCATACGCAGTATTTT
V: TRBV4-3; J: TRBJ2-3; size: .; D: TRBD2; CDR3: CASSQRLAFTDTQYF; DNA: TGCGCCAGCAGCCAAAGACTAGCCTTCACAGATACGCAGTATTTT
V: TRBV28; J: TRBJ1-2; size: .; D: TRBD1; CDR3: CASSPGQGSLGYTF; DNA: TGTGCCAGCAGTCCGGGACAGGGGTCCCTTGGCTACACCTTC
V: TRBV18; J: TRBJ2-7; size: few; D: .; CDR3: CASSLGPNYEQYF; DNA: TGTGCCAGCTCACTGGGACCAAACTACGAGCAGTACTTC
V: TRBV19; J: TRBJ1-5; size: .; D: TRBD1; CDR3: CASSFDRGGNQPQHF; DNA: TGTGCCAGTAGTTTCGACAGGGGCGGCAATCAGCCCCAGCATTTT
V: TRBV3-1; J: TRBJ1-4; size: .; D: .; CDR3: CASSQAPRTNEKLFF; DNA: TGTGCCAGCAGCCAAGCCCCCAGGACTAATGAAAAACTGTTTTTT
V: TRBV4-2; J: TRBJ1-1; size: .; D: .; CDR3: CASSQPDGAEAFF; DNA: TGTGCCAGCAGCCAACCCGACGGAGCCGAAGCTTTCTTT
V: TRBV6-5; J: TRBJ1-1; size: .; D: .; CDR3: CASSYSYRDRSLIAFF; DNA: TGTGCCAGCAGTTACTCCTACAGGGATCGGTCTTTAATAGCTTTCTTT
V: TRBV4-3; J: TRBJ2-7; size: many; D: TRBD2; CDR3: CASSQDSPLAGEQYF; DNA: TGCGCCAGCAGCCAAGATTCCCCACTAGCGGGAGAGCAGTACTTC
V: TRBV7-9; J: TRBJ1-1; size: few; D: .; CDR3: CASSTDLEAFF; DNA: TGTGCCAGCAGCACAGACCTTGAAGCTTTCTTT
V: TRBV24-1; J: TRBJ2-7; size: .; D: .; CDR3: CATSDSGTLRYEQYF; DNA: TGTGCCACCAGTGACTCCGGGACACTTAGATACGAGCAGTACTTC
V: TRBV4-3; J: TRBJ2-7; size: .; D: .; CDR3: CASSQGLYGGPHEQYF; DNA: TGCGCCAGCAGCCAAGGGCTATATGGGGGCCCCCACGAGCAGTACTTC
V: TRBV12-3/TRBV12-4; J: TRBJ2-7; size: once; D: .; CDR3: CASSFFERLDSYEQYF; DNA: TGTGCCAGCAGTTTCTTTGAGCGGTTGGACTCCTACGAGCAGTACTTC
V: TRBV12-3/TRBV12-4; J: TRBJ2-7; size: few; D: .; CDR3: CASSLWPTLYEQYF; DNA: TGTGCCAGCAGTTTATGGCCCACCCTCTACGAGCAGTACTTC
V: TRBV5-1; J: TRBJ2-1; size: .; D: TRBD1; CDR3: CASSFGGRDRDDEQFF; DNA: TGCGCCAGCAGCTTTGGAGGGCGGGACAGGGACGATGAGCAGTTCTTC
V: TRBV12-3/TRBV12-4; J: TRBJ1-1; size: .; D: .; CDR3: CASSSFGGGQNTEAFF; DNA: TGTGCCAGCAGTTCCTTTGGGGGGGGCCAGAACACTGAAGCTTTCTTT
V: TRBV20-1; J: TRBJ1-5; size: .; D: TRBD1; CDR3: CSSPTGTGQPQHF; DNA: TGCAGTTCCCCGACAGGGACGGGTCAGCCCCAGCATTTT
V: TRBV10-3; J: TRBJ2-7; size: few; D: TRBD1; CDR3: CAISDPRDRGYEQYF; DNA: TGTGCCATCAGTGATCCCCGGGACAGGGGCTACGAGCAGTACTTC
V: TRBV18; J: TRBJ1-2; size: few; D: .; CDR3: CASSPPGRDGYTF; DNA: TGTGCCAGCTCACCACCGGGCAGGGATGGCTACACCTTC
V: TRBV14; J: TRBJ2-3; size: .; D: .; CDR3: CASSRRGVGTDTQYF; DNA: TGTGCCAGCAGCCGGCGAGGGGTGGGCACAGATACGCAGTATTTT
V: TRBV24-1; J: TRBJ2-1; size: few; D: TRBD1; CDR3: CATSDPDRAYSNEQFF; DNA: TGTGCCACCAGTGACCCCGACAGGGCTTATAGTAATGAGCAGTTCTTC
V: TRBV5-1; J: TRBJ1-2; size: few; D: .; CDR3: CASSGGDRGYTF; DNA: TGCGCCAGCTCCGGGGGGGATCGGGGCTACACCTTC
V: TRBV4-2; J: TRBJ2-1; size: .; D: .; CDR3: CASSQGVGANNEQFF; DNA: TGTGCCAGCAGCCAAGGGGTGGGGGCGAACAATGAGCAGTTCTTC
V: TRBV5-1; J: TRBJ2-5; size: few; D: .; CDR3: CASSSGAPQETQYF; DNA: TGCGCCAGCAGCAGTGGAGCGCCCCAAGAGACCCAGTACTTC
V: TRBV4-2; J: TRBJ2-1; size: few; D: TRBD2; CDR3: CASSQGSGTYNEQFF; DNA: TGTGCCAGCAGCCAAGGGAGCGGGACCTACAATGAGCAGTTCTTC
V: TRBV7-2; J: TRBJ2-7; size: .; D: TRBD2; CDR3: CASSSLLAGAVRNEQYF; DNA: TGTGCCAGCAGCTCCCTATTGGCGGGAGCGGTTCGGAACGAGCAGTACTTC
V: TRBV12-3/TRBV12-4; J: TRBJ1-5; size: few; D: TRBD1; CDR3: CASKGAPWSGQPQHF; DNA: TGTGCCAGCAAGGGGGCCCCCTGGAGCGGTCAGCCCCAGCATTTT
V: TRBV7-6; J: TRBJ2-1; size: few; D: .; CDR3: CASSSPSGGPEQFF; DNA: TGTGCCAGCAGCTCCCCGTCCGGGGGGCCTGAGCAGTTCTTC